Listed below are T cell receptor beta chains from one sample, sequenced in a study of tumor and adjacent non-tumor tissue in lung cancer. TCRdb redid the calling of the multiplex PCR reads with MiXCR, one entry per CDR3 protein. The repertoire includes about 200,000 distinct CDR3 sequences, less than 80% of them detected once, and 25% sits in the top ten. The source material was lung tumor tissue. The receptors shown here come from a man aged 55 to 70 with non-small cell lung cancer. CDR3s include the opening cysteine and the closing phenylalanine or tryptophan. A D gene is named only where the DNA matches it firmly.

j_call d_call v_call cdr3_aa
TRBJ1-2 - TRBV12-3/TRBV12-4 CASSWWDGNGYTF
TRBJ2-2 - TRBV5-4 CASYWSVRDTGELFF
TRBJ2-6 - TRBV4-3 CASIQETVSGANVPTF
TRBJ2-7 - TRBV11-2 CASSLDVRTYEQYF
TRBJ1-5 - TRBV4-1 CASSPLGQNNQPQHF
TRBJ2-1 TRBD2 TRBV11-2 CASSLVRGSGREGVNEQFF
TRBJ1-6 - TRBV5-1 CASSLEWGNSPFHF
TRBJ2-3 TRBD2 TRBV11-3 CASGLRPAGGGRDTQYF
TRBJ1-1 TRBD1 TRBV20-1 CSAGDSVGTEAFF
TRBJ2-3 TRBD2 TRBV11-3 CASSLLAGGLTDTQFF
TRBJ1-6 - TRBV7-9 CASTLDNSPLHF
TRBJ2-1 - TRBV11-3 CTSSGYNEQFF
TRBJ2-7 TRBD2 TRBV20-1 CSARWERGGTYAF
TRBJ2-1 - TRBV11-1 CAGSLEQYNEQFF
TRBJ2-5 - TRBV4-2 CASCQVAGGQETQYF
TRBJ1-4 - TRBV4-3 CASSQDGGDYEKLFF
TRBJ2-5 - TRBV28 CASSSAGASQETQYF
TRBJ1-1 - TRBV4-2 CASSLRTQGHQNEAFF
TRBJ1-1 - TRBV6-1 CAIGEWGVRNTEAFF
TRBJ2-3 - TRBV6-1 CASRAKGGGLSTDTQYF
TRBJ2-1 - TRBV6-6 CASSYEGGVNNEQFF
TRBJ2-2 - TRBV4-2 CVSSQDVVNTGELFF
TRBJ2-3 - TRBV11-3 CASSPVVGGRSDTQYF
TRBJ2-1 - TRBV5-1 CASSLGLGEVNEQFF
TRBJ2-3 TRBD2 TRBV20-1 CSARPWNGTRVLDTQDF
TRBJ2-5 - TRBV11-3 CASSFIGEETQYF
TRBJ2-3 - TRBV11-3 CASSYLGTSTADTQYF
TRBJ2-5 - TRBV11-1 CASSLYSEGSSQYF
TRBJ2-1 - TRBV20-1 CSANRDWGNEQFF
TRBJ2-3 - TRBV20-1 CSAKTRGGDTQYF
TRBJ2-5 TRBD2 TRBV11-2 CASSGGEYRETQYF
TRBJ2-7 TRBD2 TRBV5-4 CASSSRTSGKHYEQYF
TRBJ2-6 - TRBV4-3 CASSKEVVSGASVLTF
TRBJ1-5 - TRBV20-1 CSANTAGVNVGNQPQHF
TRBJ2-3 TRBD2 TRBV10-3 CAISESLAGLTSTDTQYF
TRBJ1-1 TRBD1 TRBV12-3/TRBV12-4 CANRRTGMGTEAFF
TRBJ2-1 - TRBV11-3 CASSLVASPSVHFF
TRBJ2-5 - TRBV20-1 CNANSGKETQYF
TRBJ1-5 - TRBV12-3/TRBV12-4 CASSLWQGMGNQPQHF
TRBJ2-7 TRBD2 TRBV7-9 CASSPPGLVGGEKYF
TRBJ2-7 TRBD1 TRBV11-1 CASSGRQLAGGYVQYF
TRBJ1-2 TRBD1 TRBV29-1 CSVDCGTGSFIYGYTF